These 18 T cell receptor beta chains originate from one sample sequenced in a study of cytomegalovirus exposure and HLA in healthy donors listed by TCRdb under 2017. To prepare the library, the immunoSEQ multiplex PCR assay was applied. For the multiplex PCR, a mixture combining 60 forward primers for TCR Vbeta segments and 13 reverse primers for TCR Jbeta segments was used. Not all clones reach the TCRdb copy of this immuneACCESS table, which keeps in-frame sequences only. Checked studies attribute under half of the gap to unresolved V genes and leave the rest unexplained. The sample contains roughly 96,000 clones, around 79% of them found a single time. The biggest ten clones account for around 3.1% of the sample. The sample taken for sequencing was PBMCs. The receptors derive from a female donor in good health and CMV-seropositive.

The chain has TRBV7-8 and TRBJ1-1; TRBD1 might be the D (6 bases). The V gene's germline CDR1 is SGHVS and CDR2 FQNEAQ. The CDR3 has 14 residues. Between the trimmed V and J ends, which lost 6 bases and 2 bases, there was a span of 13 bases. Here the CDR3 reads CASRPGQLNTEAFF. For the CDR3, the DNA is TGTGCCAGCAGACCCGGACAGCTAAACACTGAAGCTTTCTTT.

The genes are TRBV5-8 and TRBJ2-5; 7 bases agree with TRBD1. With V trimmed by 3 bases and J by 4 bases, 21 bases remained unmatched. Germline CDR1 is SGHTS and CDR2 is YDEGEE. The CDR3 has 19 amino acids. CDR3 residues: CASSYDRASYIREGETQYF. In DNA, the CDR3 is TGTGCCAGCAGCTACGACAGGGCAAGTTATATAAGGGAAGGAGAGACCCAGTACTTC.

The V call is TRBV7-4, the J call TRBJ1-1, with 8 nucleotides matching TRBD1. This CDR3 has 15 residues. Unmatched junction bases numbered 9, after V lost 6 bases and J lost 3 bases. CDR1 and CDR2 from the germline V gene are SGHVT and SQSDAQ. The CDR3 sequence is CASSYRQDRDTEAFF. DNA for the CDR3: TGTGCCAGCAGTTATAGACAGGACAGGGACACTGAAGCTTTCTTT.

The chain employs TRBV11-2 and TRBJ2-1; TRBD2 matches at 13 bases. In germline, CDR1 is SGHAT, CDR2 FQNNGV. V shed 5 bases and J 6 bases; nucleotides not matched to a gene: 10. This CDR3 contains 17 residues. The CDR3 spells CASSARLAGGPLNEQFF. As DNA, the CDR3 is TGTGCCAGCAGCGCCCGACTAGCGGGAGGCCCCCTCAATGAGCAGTTCTTC.

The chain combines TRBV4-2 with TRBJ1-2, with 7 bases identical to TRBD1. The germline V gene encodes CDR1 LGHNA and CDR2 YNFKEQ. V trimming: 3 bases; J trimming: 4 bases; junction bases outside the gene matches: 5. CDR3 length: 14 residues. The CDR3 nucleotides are TGTGCCAGCAGCCAGGCCGGGACAGCCTATGGCTACACCTTC. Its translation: CASSQAGTAYGYTF.

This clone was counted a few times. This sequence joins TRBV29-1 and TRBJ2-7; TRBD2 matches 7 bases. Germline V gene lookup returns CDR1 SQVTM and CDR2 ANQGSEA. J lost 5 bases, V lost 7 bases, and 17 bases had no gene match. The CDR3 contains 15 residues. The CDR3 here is CSGSGGGFPSHEQYF. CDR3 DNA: TGCAGCGGGAGTGGGGGAGGGTTCCCGAGCCACGAGCAGTACTTC.

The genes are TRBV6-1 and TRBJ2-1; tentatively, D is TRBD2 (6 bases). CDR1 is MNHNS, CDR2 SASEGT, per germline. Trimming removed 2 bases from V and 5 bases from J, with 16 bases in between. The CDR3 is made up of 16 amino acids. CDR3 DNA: TGTGCCAGCAGTGAATACCCCGGGACTCCACACAATGAGCAGTTCTTC. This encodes CASSEYPGTPHNEQFF.

In DNA, the CDR3 is TGTGCCAGTAGCCACCCCCGGGGTGAAGCACGTGGAAGAGGCTACGAGCAGTACTTC. This translates into CASSHPRGEARGRGYEQYF. The V call is TRBV19, the J call TRBJ2-7, with D perhaps matching TRBD2 (5 bases). The CDR3 is 19 residues long. V dropped 6 bases and J dropped 3 bases, with 30 bases sitting between them. Germline V lookup: CDR1 LNHDA, CDR2 SQIVND (reference sequence).

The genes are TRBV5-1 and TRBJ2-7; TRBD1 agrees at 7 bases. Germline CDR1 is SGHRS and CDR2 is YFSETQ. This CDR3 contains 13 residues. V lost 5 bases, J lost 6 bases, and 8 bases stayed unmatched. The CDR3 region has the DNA TGCGCCAGCAGTTCCCTACAGGGGCGCGAGCAGTACTTC. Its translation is CASSSLQGREQYF.

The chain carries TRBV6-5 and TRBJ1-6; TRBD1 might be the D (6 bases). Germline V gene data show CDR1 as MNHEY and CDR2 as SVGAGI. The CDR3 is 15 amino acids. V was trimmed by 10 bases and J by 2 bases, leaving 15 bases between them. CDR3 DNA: TGTGCCACCACGGGGGGGCAACCCTATAATTCACCCCTCCACTTT. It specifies CATTGGQPYNSPLHF.

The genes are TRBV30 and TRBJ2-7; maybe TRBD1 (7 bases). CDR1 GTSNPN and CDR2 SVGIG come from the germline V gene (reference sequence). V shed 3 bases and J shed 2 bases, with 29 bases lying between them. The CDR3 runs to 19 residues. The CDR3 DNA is TGTGCCTGGAGCCGGAGGGCGGGACAGACCTCCCTGGGACCCTACGAGCAGTACTTC. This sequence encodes CAWSRRAGQTSLGPYEQYF.

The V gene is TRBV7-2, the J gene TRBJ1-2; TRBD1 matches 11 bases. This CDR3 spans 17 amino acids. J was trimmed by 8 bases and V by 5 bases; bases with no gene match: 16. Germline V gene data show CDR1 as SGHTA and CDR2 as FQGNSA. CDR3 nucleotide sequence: TGTGCCAGCAGCCCAGATGCCGGGACAGGGGGGCTTGAAGGCTACACCTTC. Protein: CASSPDAGTGGLEGYTF.

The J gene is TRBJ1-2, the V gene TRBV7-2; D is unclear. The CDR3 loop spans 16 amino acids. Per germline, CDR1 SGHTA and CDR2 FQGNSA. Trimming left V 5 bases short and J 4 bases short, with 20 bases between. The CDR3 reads CASSPRGYPSAYGYTF. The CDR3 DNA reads TGTGCCAGCAGCCCCCGAGGGTACCCGTCGGCCTATGGCTACACCTTC.

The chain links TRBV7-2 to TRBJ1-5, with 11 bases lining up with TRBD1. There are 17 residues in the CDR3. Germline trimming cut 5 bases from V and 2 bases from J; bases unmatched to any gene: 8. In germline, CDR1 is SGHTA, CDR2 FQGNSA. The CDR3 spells CASSPLDRGRGNQPQHF. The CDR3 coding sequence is TGTGCCAGCAGCCCTCTGGACAGGGGGCGCGGCAATCAGCCCCAGCATTTT.

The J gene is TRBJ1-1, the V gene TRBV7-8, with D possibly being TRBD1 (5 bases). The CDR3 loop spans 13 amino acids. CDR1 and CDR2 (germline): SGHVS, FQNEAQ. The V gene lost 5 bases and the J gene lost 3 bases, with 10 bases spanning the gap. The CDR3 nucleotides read TGTGCCAGCAGCCCGGGGGTGGACACTGAAGCTTTCTTT. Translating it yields CASSPGVDTEAFF. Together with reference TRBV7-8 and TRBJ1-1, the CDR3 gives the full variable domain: GAGVSQSPRYKVAKRGQDVALRCDPISGHVSLFWYQQALGQGPEFLTYFQNEAQLDKSGLPSDRFFAERPEGSVSTLKIQRTQQEDSAVYLCASSPGVDTEAFFGQGTRLTVV.

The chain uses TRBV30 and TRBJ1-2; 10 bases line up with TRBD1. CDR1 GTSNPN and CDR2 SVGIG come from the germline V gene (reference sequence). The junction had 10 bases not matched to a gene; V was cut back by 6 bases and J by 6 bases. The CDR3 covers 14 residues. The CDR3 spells CACLTGGRFDGYTF. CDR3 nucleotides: TGTGCCTGTCTGACAGGGGGCCGGTTTGATGGCTACACCTTC. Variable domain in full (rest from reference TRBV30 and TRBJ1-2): SQTIHQWPATLVQPVGSPLSLECTVEGTSNPNLYWYRQAAGRGLQLLFYSVGIGQISSEVPQNLSASRPQDRQFILSSKKLLLSDSGFYLCACLTGGRFDGYTFGSGTRLTVV.

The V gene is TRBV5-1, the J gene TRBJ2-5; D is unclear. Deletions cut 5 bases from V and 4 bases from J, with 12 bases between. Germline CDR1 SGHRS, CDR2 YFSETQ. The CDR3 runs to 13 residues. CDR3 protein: CASSIRVAETQYF. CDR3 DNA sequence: TGCGCCAGCAGTATCCGGGTGGCAGAGACCCAGTACTTC.

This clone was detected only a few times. In DNA, the CDR3 is TGTGCCAGCAGTTCCCCTAGTTGGTCCTACAATGAGCAGTTCTTC. Translated, it gives CASSSPSWSYNEQFF. The chain links TRBV6-6 to TRBJ2-1; D ambiguous. The germline V gene has CDR1 MNHNY and CDR2 SVGAGI (reference sequence). Trimming stripped 4 bases from V and 1 base from J, with 11 bases between. CDR3 length equals 15 residues.